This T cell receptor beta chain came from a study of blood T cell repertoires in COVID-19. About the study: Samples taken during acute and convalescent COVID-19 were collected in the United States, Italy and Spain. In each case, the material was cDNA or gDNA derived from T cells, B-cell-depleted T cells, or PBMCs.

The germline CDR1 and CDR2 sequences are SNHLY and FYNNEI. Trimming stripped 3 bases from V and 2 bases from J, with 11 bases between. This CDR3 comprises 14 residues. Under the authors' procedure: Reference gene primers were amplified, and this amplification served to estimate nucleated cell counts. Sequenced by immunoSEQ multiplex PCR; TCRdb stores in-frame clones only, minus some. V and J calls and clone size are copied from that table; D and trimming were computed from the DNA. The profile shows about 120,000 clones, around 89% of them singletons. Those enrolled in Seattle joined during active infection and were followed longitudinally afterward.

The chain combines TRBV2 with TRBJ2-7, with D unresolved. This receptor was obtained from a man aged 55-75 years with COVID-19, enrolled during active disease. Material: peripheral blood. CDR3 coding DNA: TGTGCCAGCAGTGACCCGGTGGAGACCTACGAGCAGTACTTC. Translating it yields CASSDPVETYEQYF.